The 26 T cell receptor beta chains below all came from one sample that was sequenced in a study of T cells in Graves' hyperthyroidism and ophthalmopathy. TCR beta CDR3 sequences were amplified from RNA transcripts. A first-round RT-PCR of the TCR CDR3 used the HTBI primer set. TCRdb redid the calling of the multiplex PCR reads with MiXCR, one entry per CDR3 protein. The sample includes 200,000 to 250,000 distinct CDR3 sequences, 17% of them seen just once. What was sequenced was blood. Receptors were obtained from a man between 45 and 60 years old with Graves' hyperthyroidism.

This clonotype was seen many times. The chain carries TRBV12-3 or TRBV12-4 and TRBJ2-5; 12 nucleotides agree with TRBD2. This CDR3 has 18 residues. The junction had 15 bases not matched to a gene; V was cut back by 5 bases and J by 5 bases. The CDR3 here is CASSPSPRLAGVGETQYF. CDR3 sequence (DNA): TGTGCCAGCAGTCCTAGTCCTAGACTAGCGGGAGTCGGGGAGACCCAGTACTTC.

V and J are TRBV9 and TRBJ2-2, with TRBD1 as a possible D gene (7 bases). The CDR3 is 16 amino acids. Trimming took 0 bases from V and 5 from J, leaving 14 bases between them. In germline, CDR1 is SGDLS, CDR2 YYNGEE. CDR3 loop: CASSVEGRGETGELFF. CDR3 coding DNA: TGTGCCAGCAGCGTAGAAGGCAGGGGGGAAACCGGGGAGCTGTTTTTT.

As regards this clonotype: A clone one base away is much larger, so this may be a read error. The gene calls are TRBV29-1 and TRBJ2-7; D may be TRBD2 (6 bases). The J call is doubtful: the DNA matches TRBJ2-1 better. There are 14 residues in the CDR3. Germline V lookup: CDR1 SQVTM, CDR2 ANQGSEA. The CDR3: CSVGEVVGSYEQFF. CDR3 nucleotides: TGCAGCGTTGGGGAGGTTGTAGGCTCCTACGAGCAGTTCTTC.

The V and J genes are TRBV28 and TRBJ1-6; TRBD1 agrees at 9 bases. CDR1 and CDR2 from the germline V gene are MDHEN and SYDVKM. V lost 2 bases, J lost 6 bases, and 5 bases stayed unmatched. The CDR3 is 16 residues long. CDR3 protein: CASSLGGQGFNSPLHF. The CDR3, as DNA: TGTGCCAGCAGTTTAGGAGGACAGGGGTTTAATTCACCCCTCCACTTT. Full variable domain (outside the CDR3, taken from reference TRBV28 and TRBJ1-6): DVKVTQSSRYLVKRTGEKVFLECVQDMDHENMFWYRQDPGLGLRLIYFSYDVKMKEKGDIPEGYSVSREKKERFSLILESASTNQTSMYLCASSLGGQGFNSPLHFGNGTRLTVT.

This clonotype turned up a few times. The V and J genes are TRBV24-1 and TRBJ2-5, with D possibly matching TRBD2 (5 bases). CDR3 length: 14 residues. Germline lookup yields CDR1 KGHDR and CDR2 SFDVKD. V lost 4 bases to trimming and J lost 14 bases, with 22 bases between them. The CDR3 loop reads CATSDQDGARGFYF. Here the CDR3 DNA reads TGTGCCACCAGTGACCAGGACGGAGCTCGCGGGTTTTACTTC.

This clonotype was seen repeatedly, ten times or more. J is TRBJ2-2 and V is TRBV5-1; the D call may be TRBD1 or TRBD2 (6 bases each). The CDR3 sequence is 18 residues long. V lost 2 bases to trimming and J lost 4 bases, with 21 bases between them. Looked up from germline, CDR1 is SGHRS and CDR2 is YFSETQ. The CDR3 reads CASSLGGPWMGTTGELFF. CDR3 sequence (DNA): TGCGCCAGCAGCTTAGGGGGGCCCTGGATGGGGACCACCGGGGAGCTGTTTTTT.

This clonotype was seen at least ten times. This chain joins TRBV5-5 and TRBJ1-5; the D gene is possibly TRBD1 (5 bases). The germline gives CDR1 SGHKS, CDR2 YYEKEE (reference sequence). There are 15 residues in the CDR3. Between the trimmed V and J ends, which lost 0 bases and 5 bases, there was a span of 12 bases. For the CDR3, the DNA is TGTGCCAGCAGCTTGGAAGGGCAGGGCGATCAGCCCCAGCATTTT. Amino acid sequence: CASSLEGQGDQPQHF.

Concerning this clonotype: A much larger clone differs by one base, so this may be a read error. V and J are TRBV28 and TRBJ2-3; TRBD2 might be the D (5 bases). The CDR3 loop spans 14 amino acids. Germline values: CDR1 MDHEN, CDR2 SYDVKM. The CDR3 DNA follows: TGTACCAGCAGCGGACGTAGAGGCACAGATACGCAGTATTTT. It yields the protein CTSSGRRGTDTQYF. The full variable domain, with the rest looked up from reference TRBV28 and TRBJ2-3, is DVKVTQSSRYLVKRTGEKVFLECVQDMDHENMFWYRQDPGLGLRLIYFSYDVKMKEKGDIPEGYSVSREKKERFSLILESASTNQTSMYLCTSSGRRGTDTQYFGPGTRLTVL.

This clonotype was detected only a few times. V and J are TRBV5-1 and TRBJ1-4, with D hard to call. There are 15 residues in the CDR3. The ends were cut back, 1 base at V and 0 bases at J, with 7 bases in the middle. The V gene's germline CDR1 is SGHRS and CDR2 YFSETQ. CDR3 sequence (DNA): TGCGCCAGCAGCTTGCTCCCAGCAACTAATGAAAAACTGTTTTTT. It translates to CASSLLPATNEKLFF.

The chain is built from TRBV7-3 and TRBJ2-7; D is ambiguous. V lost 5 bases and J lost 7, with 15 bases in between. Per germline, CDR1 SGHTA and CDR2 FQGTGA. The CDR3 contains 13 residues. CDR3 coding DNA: TGTGCCAGCAGCCAAGTCACTGGAAAGGAGCAGTACTTC. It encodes CASSQVTGKEQYF.

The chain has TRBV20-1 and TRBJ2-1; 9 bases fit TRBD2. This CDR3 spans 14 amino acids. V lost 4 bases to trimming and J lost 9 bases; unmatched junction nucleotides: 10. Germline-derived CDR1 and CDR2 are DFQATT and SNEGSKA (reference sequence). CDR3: CSATLAGGGGEQFF. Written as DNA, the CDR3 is TGCAGTGCTACTCTGGCGGGGGGGGGGGGTGAGCAGTTCTTC.

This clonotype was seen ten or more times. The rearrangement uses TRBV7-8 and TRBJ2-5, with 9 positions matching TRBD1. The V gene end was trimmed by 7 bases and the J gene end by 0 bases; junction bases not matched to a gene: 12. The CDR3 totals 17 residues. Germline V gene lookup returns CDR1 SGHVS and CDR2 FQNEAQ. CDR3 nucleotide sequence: TGTGCCAGCATCCCCATCACCGGGACAGGGAACCAAGAGACCCAGTACTTC. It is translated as CASIPITGTGNQETQYF. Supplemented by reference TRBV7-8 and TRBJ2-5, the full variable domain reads GAGVSQSPRYKVAKRGQDVALRCDPISGHVSLFWYQQALGQGPEFLTYFQNEAQLDKSGLPSDRFFAERPEGSVSTLKIQRTQQEDSAVYLCASIPITGTGNQETQYFGPGTRLLVL.

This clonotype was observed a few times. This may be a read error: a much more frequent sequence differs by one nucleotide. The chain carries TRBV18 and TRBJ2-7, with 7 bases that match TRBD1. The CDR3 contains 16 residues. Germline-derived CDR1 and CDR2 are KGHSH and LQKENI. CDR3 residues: CAGSPRTGVNPYEQYF. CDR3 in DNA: TGTGCCGGCTCACCACGAACAGGGGTTAATCCCTACGAGCAGTACTTC. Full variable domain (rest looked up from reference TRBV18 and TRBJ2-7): NAGVMQNPRHLVRRRGQEARLRCSPMKGHSHVYWYRQLPEEGLKFMVYLQKENIIDESGMPKERFSAEFPKEGPSILRIQQVVRGDSAAYFCAGSPRTGVNPYEQYFGPGTRLTVT.

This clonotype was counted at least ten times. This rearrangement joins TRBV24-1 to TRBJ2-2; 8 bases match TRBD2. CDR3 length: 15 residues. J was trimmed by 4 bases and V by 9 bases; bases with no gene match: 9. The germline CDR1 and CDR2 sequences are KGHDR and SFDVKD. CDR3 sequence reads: CATCKRESSTGELFF. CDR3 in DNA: TGTGCCACCTGTAAGCGGGAGTCGAGCACCGGGGAGCTGTTTTTT.

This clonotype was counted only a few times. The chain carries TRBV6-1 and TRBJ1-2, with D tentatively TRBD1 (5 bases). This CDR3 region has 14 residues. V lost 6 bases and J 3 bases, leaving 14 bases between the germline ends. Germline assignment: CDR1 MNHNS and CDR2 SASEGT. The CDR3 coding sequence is TGTGCCAGCAGGCAACCGGGACGGGACTATGGCTACACCTTC. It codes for CASRQPGRDYGYTF.

DNA for the CDR3: TGTGCCAGCAGCGGAGAACTAGCGGGAGTCAATGAGCAGTTCTTC. Translation: CASSGELAGVNEQFF. The chain has TRBV5-8 and TRBJ2-1; TRBD2 aligns across 11 bases. The CDR3 sequence is 15 residues long. CDR1 is SGHTS, CDR2 YDEGEE, per germline. The trim removed 4 bases at V and 6 bases at J, leaving 6 bases unmatched.

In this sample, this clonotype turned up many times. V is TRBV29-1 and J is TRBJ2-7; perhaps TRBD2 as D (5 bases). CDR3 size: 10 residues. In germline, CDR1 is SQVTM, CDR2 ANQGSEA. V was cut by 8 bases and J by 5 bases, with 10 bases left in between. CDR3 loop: CSKRVNEQYF. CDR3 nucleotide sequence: TGCAGCAAGAGGGTAAACGAGCAGTACTTC.

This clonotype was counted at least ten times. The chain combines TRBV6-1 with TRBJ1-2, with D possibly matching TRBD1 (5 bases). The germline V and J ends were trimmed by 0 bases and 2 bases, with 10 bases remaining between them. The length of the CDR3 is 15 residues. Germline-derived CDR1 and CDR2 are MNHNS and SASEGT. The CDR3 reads CASSEAGGLNYGYTF. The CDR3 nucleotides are TGTGCCAGCAGTGAAGCGGGGGGACTAAACTATGGCTACACCTTC.

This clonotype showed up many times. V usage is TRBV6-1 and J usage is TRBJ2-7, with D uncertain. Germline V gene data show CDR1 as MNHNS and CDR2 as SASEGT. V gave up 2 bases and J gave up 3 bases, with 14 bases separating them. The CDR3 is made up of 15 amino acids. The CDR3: CASSEPLSGFYEQYF. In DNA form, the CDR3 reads TGTGCCAGCAGTGAACCATTGTCTGGATTCTACGAGCAGTACTTC.

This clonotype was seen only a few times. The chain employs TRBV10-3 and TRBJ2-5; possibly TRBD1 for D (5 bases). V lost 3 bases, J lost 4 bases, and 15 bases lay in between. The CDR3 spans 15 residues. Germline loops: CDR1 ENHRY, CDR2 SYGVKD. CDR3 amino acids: CAISDQGGLGETQYF. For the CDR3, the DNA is TGTGCCATCAGTGATCAGGGTGGTCTTGGAGAGACCCAGTACTTC.

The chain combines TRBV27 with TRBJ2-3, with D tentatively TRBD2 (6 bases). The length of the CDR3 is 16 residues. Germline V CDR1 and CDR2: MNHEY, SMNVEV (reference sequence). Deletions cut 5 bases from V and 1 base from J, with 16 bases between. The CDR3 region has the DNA TGTGCCAGCAGTCCATTGAGCGGGCCGGGCACAGATACGCAGTATTTT. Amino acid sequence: CASSPLSGPGTDTQYF.

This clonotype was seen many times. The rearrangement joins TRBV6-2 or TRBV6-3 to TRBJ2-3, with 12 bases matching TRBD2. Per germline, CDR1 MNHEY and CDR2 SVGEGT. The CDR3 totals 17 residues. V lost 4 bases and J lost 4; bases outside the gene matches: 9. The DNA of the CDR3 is TGTGCCAGCAGTTTGGTAGGACTAGCGGGAAGCGCAGATACGCAGTATTTT. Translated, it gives CASSLVGLAGSADTQYF.

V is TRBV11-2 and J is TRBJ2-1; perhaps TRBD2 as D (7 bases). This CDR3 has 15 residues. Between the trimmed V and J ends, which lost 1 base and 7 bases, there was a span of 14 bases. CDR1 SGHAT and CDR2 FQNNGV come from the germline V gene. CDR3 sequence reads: CASSLVGGGANEQFF. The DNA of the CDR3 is TGTGCCAGCAGCTTAGTGGGGGGGGGGGCAAATGAGCAGTTCTTC.

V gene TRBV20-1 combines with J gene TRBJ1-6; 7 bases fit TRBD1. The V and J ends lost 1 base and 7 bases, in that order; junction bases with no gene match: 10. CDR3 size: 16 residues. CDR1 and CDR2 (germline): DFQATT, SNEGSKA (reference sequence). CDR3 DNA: TGCAGTGCTAGAGTAGCCAACAGGGGCAGGAATTCACCCCTCCACTTT. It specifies CSARVANRGRNSPLHF.

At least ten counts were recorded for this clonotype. The chain's CDR3 is CASSLYRGKDTEAFF. CDR3 DNA sequence: TGTGCCAGCAGCTTATATAGGGGCAAGGACACTGAAGCTTTCTTT. The chain couples TRBV11-2 to TRBJ1-1, with a weak D call TRBD1 (5 bases). CDR3 length equals 15 residues. V shed 2 bases and J shed 3 bases, with 13 bases lying between them. CDR1 and CDR2 from the germline V gene are SGHAT and FQNNGV.

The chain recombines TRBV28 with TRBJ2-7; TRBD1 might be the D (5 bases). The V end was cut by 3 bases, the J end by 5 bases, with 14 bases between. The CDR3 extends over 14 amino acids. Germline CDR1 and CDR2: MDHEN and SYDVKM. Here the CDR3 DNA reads TGTGCCAGCAGTTTGAAGGGGTTTAGACACGAGCAGTACTTC. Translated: CASSLKGFRHEQYF.